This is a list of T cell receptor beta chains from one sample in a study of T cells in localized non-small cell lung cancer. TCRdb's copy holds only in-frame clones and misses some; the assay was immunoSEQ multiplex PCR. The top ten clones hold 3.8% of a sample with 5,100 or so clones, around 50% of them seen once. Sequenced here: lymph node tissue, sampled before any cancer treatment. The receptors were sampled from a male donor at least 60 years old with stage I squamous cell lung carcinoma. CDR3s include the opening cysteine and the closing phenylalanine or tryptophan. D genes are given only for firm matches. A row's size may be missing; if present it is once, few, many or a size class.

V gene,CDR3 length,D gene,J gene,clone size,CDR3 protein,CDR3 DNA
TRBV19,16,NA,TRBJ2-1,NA,CASSLTRRRSSDEQFF,TGTGCCAGTAGTCTCACCCGCCGACGGAGTAGTGATGAGCAGTTCTTC
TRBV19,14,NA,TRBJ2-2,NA,CASNKGLHTGELFF,TGTGCCAGTAATAAGGGACTGCACACCGGGGAGCTGTTTTTT
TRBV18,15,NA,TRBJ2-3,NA,CASSPQETSTDTQYF,TGTGCCAGCTCACCACAAGAGACTAGCACAGATACGCAGTATTTT
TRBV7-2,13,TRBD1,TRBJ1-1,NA,CASSFTGDTEAFF,TGTGCCAGCAGCTTTACAGGGGATACTGAAGCTTTCTTT
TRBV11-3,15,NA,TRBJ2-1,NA,CASLRGAGNRNEQFF,TGTGCCAGCTTAAGGGGTGCGGGTAACCGCAATGAGCAGTTCTTC
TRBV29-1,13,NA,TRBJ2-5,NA,CSVPGQPQETQYF,TGCAGCGTCCCCGGACAGCCTCAAGAGACCCAGTACTTC
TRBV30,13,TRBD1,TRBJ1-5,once,CAWGGTGNQPQHF,TGTGCCTGGGGGGGGACAGGCAATCAGCCCCAGCATTTT
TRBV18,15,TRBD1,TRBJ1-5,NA,CASSRGQGAKQPQHF,TGTGCCAGCTCACGCGGACAGGGGGCGAAGCAGCCCCAGCATTTT
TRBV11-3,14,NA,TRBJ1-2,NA,CASSLRRSDYGYTF,TGTGCCAGCAGCCTCCGACGTAGCGACTATGGCTACACCTTC
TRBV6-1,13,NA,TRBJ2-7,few,CASSEGGAYEQYF,TGTGCCAGCAGTGAAGGCGGGGCCTACGAGCAGTACTTC
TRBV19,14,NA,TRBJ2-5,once,CASSMWQSQETQYF,TGTGCCAGTAGTATGTGGCAGTCTCAAGAGACCCAGTACTTC
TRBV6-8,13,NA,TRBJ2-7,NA,CASSPGSSYEQYF,TGTGCCAGCAGCCCCGGGTCCTCCTACGAGCAGTACTTC
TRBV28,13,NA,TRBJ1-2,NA,CASRTLAGQGYTF,TGTGCCAGCAGAACCCTTGCGGGGCAAGGCTACACCTTC
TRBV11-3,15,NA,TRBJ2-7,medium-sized,CASSLLRGISYEQYF,TGTGCCAGCAGCTTATTAAGGGGGATCTCCTACGAGCAGTACTTC
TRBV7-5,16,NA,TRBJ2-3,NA,CASSPVGDRVSDTQYF,TGTGCCAGCAGCCCCGTGGGGGACAGGGTGTCAGATACGCAGTATTTT
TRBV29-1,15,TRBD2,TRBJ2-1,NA,CSVEDLAGASNEQFF,TGCAGCGTTGAAGACCTAGCGGGAGCGAGCAATGAGCAGTTCTTC
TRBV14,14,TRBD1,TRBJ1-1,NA,CASSQFSGGTEAFF,TGTGCCAGCAGCCAGTTTTCAGGGGGAACTGAAGCTTTCTTT
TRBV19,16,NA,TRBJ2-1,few,CASSITPRLQGDEQFF,TGTGCCAGTAGTATAACCCCTCGACTACAGGGAGATGAGCAGTTCTTC
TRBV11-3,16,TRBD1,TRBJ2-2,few,CASRPDRGSNTGELFF,TGTGCCAGCAGGCCGGACAGGGGATCGAACACCGGGGAGCTGTTTTTT
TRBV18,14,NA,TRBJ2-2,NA,CASSPYTKTGELFF,TGTGCCAGCTCACCTTATACAAAGACCGGGGAGCTGTTTTTT
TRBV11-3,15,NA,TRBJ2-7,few,CASSLSGGEGYEQYF,TGTGCCAGCAGCTTATCCGGGGGAGAAGGGTACGAGCAGTACTTC
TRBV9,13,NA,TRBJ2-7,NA,CASSVDGVHEQYF,TGTGCCAGCAGCGTAGATGGGGTCCACGAGCAGTACTTC
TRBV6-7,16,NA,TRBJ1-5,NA,CASSYSSGLGNQPQHF,TGTGCCAGCAGTTACTCGTCGGGGTTAGGCAATCAGCCCCAGCATTTT
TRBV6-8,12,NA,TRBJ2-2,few,CASSEAPGELFF,TGTGCCAGCAGTGAGGCCCCCGGGGAGCTGTTTTTT
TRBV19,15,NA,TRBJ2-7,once,CASSIGASPFYEQYF,TGTGCCAGTAGTATAGGTGCCTCCCCATTCTACGAGCAGTACTTC
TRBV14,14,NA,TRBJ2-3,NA,CASSQFPSPDTQYF,TGTGCCAGCAGCCAATTCCCCTCCCCAGATACGCAGTATTTT
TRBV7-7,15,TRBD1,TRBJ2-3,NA,CASSPGQPSTDTQYF,TGTGCCAGCAGCCCGGGACAGCCGAGCACAGATACGCAGTATTTT
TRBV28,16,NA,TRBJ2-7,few,CASSLSPGGVSYEQYF,TGTGCCAGCAGTTTATCCCCGGGGGGCGTCAGCTACGAGCAGTACTTC
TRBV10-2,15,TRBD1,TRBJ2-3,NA,CASSALVQGAYTQYF,TGCGCCAGCAGTGCATTAGTACAGGGGGCGTATACGCAGTATTTT
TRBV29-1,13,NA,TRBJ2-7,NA,CSVDGQGPYEQYF,TGCAGCGTTGACGGTCAGGGCCCCTACGAGCAGTACTTC
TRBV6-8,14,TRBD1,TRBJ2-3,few,CASSLDRDTDTQYF,TGTGCCAGCAGCCTTGACAGGGACACAGATACGCAGTATTTT
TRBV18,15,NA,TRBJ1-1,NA,CASSPRSGRNTEAFF,TGTGCCAGCTCACCCCGTTCAGGGAGGAACACTGAAGCTTTCTTT
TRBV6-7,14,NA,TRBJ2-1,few,CASSRTLSANEQFF,TGTGCCAGCAGTAGGACCCTTTCGGCCAATGAGCAGTTCTTC
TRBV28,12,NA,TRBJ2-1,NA,CASTGRRNEQFF,TGTGCCAGCACGGGACGTCGAAATGAGCAGTTCTTC
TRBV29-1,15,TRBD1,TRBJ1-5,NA,CSVTLGLTGFQPQHF,TGCAGCGTCACTTTGGGGCTGACAGGGTTTCAGCCCCAGCATTTT
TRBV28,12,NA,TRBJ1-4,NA,CASSSLEEKLFF,TGTGCCAGCAGTTCCTTAGAGGAAAAACTGTTTTTT
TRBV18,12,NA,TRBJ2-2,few,CASSPWMGELFF,TGTGCCAGCTCACCATGGATGGGGGAGCTGTTTTTT
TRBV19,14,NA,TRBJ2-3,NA,CASSISQVSDTQYF,TGTGCCAGTAGTATATCACAGGTCTCAGATACGCAGTATTTT
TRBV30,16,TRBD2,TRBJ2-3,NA,CAWSLQAGALTDTQYF,TGTGCCTGGAGCCTGCAGGCGGGAGCACTCACAGATACGCAGTATTTT
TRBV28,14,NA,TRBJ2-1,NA,CASSLAIRHHEQFF,TGTGCCAGCAGTTTAGCGATCAGGCACCATGAGCAGTTCTTC
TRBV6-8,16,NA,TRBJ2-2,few,CASSSSGTLNTGELFF,TGTGCCAGCAGTTCTTCCGGGACCCTGAACACCGGGGAGTTGTTTTTT
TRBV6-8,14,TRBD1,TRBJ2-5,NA,CAISVGQGGETQYF,TGTGCCATCAGTGTGGGACAGGGGGGTGAGACCCAGTACTTC
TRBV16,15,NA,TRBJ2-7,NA,CASSHPAGATYEQYF,TGTGCCAGCAGCCACCCAGCAGGGGCGACCTACGAGCAGTACTTC
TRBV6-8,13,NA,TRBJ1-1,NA,CAIGENMNTEAFF,TGTGCCATAGGGGAGAACATGAACACTGAAGCTTTCTTT
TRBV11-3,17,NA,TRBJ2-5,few,CASSLTTPSGSGETQYF,TGTGCCAGCAGCCTAACTACCCCCTCGGGCTCCGGGGAGACCCAGTACTTC
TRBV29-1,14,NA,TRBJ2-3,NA,CSVVVGGGTDTQYF,TGCAGCGTTGTGGTGGGAGGAGGCACAGATACGCAGTATTTT
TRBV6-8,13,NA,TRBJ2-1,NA,CASSYDSYNEQFF,TGTGCCAGCAGTTACGATAGCTACAATGAGCAGTTCTTC
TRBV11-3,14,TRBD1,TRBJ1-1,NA,CASSQRDSNSEAFF,TGTGCCAGCAGCCAAAGGGACAGCAACTCTGAAGCTTTCTTT
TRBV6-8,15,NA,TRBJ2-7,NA,CASSYSALSAYEQYF,TGTGCCAGCAGTTACTCGGCCCTTTCCGCCTACGAGCAGTACTTC
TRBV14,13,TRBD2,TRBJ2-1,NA,CASGSGGYNEQFF,TGTGCCAGCGGCAGCGGGGGCTACAATGAGCAGTTCTTC
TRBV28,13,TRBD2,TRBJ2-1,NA,CASRGLAGEGQFF,TGTGCCAGCAGGGGACTAGCGGGAGAGGGGCAGTTCTTC
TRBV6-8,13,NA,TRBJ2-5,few,CATRDPPQETQYF,TGTGCCACCCGGGACCCCCCTCAAGAGACCCAGTACTTC
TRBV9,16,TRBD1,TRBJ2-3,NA,CASSVAVGTGTDTQYF,TGTGCCAGCAGCGTAGCGGTAGGGACAGGAACAGATACGCAGTATTTT
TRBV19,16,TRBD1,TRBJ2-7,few,CASSMGGQGASYEQYF,TGTGCCAGTAGTATGGGGGGACAGGGGGCATCCTACGAGCAGTACTTC
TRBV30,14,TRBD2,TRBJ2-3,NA,CAWSTGGKADTQYF,TGTGCCTGGAGCACGGGAGGGAAGGCAGATACGCAGTATTTT
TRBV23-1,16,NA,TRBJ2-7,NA,CASSLGEASGSYEQYF,TGCGCCAGCAGCCTGGGGGAGGCTTCGGGCTCCTACGAGCAGTACTTC
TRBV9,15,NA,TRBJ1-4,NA,CASSVQASTNEKLFF,TGTGCCAGCAGCGTTCAGGCTTCAACTAATGAAAAACTGTTTTTT
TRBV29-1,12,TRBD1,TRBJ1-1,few,CSGGDSDTEAFF,TGCAGCGGGGGGGACAGTGACACTGAAGCTTTCTTT